The source of this TCR beta chain is a study of T cell responses to AZD1222 COVID-19 vaccine. Study-level points and caveats: Per reports, nearly half of all spike-specific TCRs target regions that are unmutated in variants.

The analysis combined second doses at about 4 or about 12 weeks. Remarks on this clone: Antigen specificity is unknown.

This CDR3 is built from 13 residues. In germline, CDR1 is SGHVS, CDR2 FQNEAQ. V lost 5 bases and J 2 bases, leaving 9 bases between the germline ends. Libraries were prepared by immunoSEQ multiplex PCR; TCRdb keeps only in-frame clonotypes and omits some of them. This sample yields 130,000 or so clones, of which around 90% are seen a single time; around 0.99% belongs to the top ten. This receptor was identified in an adult who received the AZD1222 COVID-19 vaccine. The rearrangement uses TRBV7-8 and TRBJ1-2; D remains unclear. The sample consisted of peripheral blood, taken 28 days after the second AZD1222 dose. Written as DNA, the CDR3 is TGTGCCAGCAGCCTTTACTACAACTATGGCTACACCTTC. This sequence encodes CASSLYYNYGYTF.